This T cell receptor beta chain was observed in a study of blood T cell repertoires in COVID-19. Method: immunoSEQ multiplex PCR; TCRdb's copy keeps in-frame clones and lacks some. This table has some 220,000 clones, roughly nine tenths appearing once. This clone was counted between two and nine times. This CDR3 region has 14 residues. The germline V and J ends were trimmed by 0 bases and 0 bases, with 5 bases remaining between them. Germline V gene lookup returns CDR1 SGHDN and CDR2 FVKESK. The clonotype originates from a woman younger than 35 who had recovered from COVID-19. The chain uses TRBV14 and TRBJ1-1; no reliable D call. The sequencing sample was made of peripheral blood. CDR3 sequence (DNA): TGTGCCAGCAGCCAAGATTTAATGAACACTGAAGCTTTCTTT. It translates to CASSQDLMNTEAFF.